A selection of T cell receptor beta chains follows, all from one sample in a study of T cell changes during pregnancy in multiple sclerosis. Repertoires were generated with immunoSEQ multiplex PCR, while TCRdb's copy carries only in-frame clones and drops some. The data contain 70,000 to 95,000 clones, 94% of them seen just once; the ten biggest clones take up more than 1.5%. Sequencing used peripheral blood, obtained after pregnancy. Receptors originate from a female donor in good health, enrolled as a control in a pregnancy study. Each CDR3 is given with its conserved first and last residue.

CDR3 protein	V gene	J gene
CASSLSPGTANTEAFF	TRBV27	TRBJ1-1
CASSPGTLGYEQYF	TRBV19	TRBJ2-7
CASSEGGGTDTQYF	TRBV6-1	TRBJ2-3
CASSFSGTGGAHGYTF	TRBV7-9	TRBJ1-2
CASSLVRYTDTQYF	TRBV5-1	TRBJ2-3
CAITLPGGGTGELFF	TRBV7-9	TRBJ2-2
CASSVSRGHNEQFF	TRBV9	TRBJ2-1
CASSLENSGELFF	TRBV28	TRBJ2-2
CASSGTSGRTDTQYF	TRBV2	TRBJ2-3
CASSFSDSEPRLNTEAFF	TRBV5-1	TRBJ1-1
CASSLSLAGGGYEQYF	TRBV5-4	TRBJ2-7
CTSSQDSWAYEQYF	TRBV1	TRBJ2-7
CASSLFGVNEQFF	TRBV27	TRBJ2-1
CATRTSGSYEQYF	TRBV6-1	TRBJ2-7
CASSIGLAGAYEQYF	TRBV19	TRBJ2-7
CASSQGSTYEQYF	TRBV18	TRBJ2-7
CASSAGNEKLFF	TRBV2	TRBJ1-4
CASSLGREPETQYF	TRBV5-4	TRBJ2-5
CASSLPDWALGNEQFF	TRBV28	TRBJ2-1
CASSYLTGLGETQYF	TRBV7-8	TRBJ2-5
CASSALRGADTQYF	TRBV2	TRBJ2-3
CASNRLAGFPNNEQFF	TRBV2	TRBJ2-1
CASSPPSRYEQYF	TRBV18	TRBJ2-7
CASSKGTGESSYNEQFF	TRBV21-1	TRBJ2-1